This T cell receptor beta chain was profiled in a study of cytomegalovirus exposure and HLA in healthy donors (dated by TCRdb to about 2017). Regarding the complete study: According to an earlier analysis of several hundred of the donors, about 170 million T cells yielded 117 million unique TCR beta sequences and approximately 300 Gb of sequence data. Roughly 320 gigabases of sequencing data and around 88 million unique TCR sequences made up an early release that covered 640 HLA-typed donors. Among the approximately 400 genotyped donors, under 90% belonged to the genetic ancestry cluster associated with self-reported Caucasian donors. The study aimed to test whether signatures of past pathogen exposure could be identified by cataloging public T cell receptors. The T cell repertoires of under 750 subjects were profiled by immunosequencing and related to cytomegalovirus serostatus. A separate validation cohort of about 110 different subjects was used in addition to the 666-subject first cohort. The study combined high-throughput TCR immunosequencing, statistical association of individual TCRs with disease status, and machine learning to predict cytomegalovirus infection status. To study patterns of TCR occurrence, a later analysis re-analyzed previously published TCR beta repertoires from several hundred donors and added high-resolution HLA genotyping. The later analysis used no new phenotypic data to find candidate immune exposures, relying instead on TCR beta sequences and their occurrence across donors. An earlier analysis of approximately 640 of the donors applied high-throughput TCR beta sequencing to assess whether each TCR beta V gene segment acted as functional or pseudogenic. Donor age, sex, ethnicity and CMV serostatus were compiled together with the repertoire data. A later genetic analysis used genome-wide SNP genotypes for about 55% of the 666 donors, treating that subset as a discovery cohort. All discovery cohort repertoires had been generated using a single sequencing platform. Both class I and class II loci were covered by HLA typing, at four-digit resolution. Typing coverage differed by locus: A, B, C, DRB1 and DQB1 were typed in roughly 629-630 donors, DQA1 in 522, DPA1 in some 570, and DPB1 in 472. A handful of DR-DQ haplotypes were handled as single units for association and clustering because linkage in the cohort was strong. Among approximately 370 genotyped donors of the cohort, an average of around 240,000 unique TCR beta nucleotide sequences was sequenced per donor, of which about 19% were non-productive. Overall study results and their limits: Because counts were too low, under 20 rarely observed V segments, including chromosome 9 orphons, were left out of the earlier analysis of about 620 of the donors. The classifier was reported to diagnose cytomegalovirus status with high specificity and sensitivity in both the original cohort and the validation cohort. The study listed approximately 150 TCR beta chains as associated with cytomegalovirus. Several of the top co-occurrence clusters appeared to be linked to parvovirus B19, influenza, CMV and Epstein-Barr virus, according to a later analysis. HLA typing was unavailable for some donors at each locus, so association tests used only the typed subset. Roughly uniform sequencing depth across donors was assumed in presence/absence analyses, although this assumption may not hold. Because the 87-base-pair reads could not distinguish some IMGT-functional V segments, including TRBV6-2 and TRBV6-3, those segments were excluded. Most TCR sequences were observed very rarely across donors, whereas some public TCRs were present in many individuals. When HLA alleles, especially DR and DQ, strongly co-occurred, TCR associations were difficult to assign to individual alleles. Correlated functional status among segregating V segments might reflect linkage disequilibrium, but an unknown experimental factor could not be ruled out. A later analysis associated about 18,000 TCR beta sequences with specific HLA alleles at a false discovery rate of 0.05. An earlier analysis of approximately 600 of the donors showed that most TCR beta V segments appeared in productive rearrangements either about 87% or about 30% of the time, which broadly matched IMGT annotations. Most CMV-associated TCR beta chains appeared to be HLA-restricted in a later analysis, and the HLA associations seemed to be driven largely by CMV exposure. A further reported finding was that TCR beta sequences accurately predicted the HLA-A and HLA-B alleles for most subjects in the first cohort. In a later genetic analysis, fewer N-insertions in productive TCRs were reported among donors in an Asian-associated ancestry cluster than the roughly 700-donor mean. The cohort was sequenced for TCR beta chains only, and without alpha or paired-chain data the features that could be detected were limited. In vitro tests confirmed that a few of the cytomegalovirus-associated TCR beta chains recognize cytomegalovirus antigens. Compared with equally common non-associated chains, HLA-associated TCR beta chains in a later analysis were more clonally expanded and had lower generation probabilities. In a later analysis, the rate of TCR association differed among HLA loci, with DRB1 alleles having the most associated TCRs and HLA-C alleles having the fewest. A later genetic analysis associated a missense DCLRE1C variant with V-gene and J-gene trimming of TCR beta chains, and an independent cohort replicated the association. A group of highly shared sequence variants was considered likely to be a technical artifact of the sequencing pipeline. CMV serostatus was the only immune exposure information available for the cohort. It was suggested by the authors that the approach could potentially be generalized to other disease states and immunological phenotypes.

The cohort was made up of several hundred healthy bone marrow donors. All cohort members were sampled while nominally healthy, although unrecorded immune exposures were likely present. The donor tested CMV seronegative, placing the donor among the 350 to 400 seronegative members of the cohort. Each donor provided a peripheral blood sample, and peripheral blood mononuclear cells were used for TCR beta sequencing. The Qiagen DNeasy Blood Extraction Kit was used to extract genomic DNA from the blood cell samples. CDR1 and CDR2 (MNHNS, SASEGT) derive from the germline V gene. Cut back by 5 bases and 2 bases, the V and J ends lie 8 bases apart. Measured from the cysteine to the phenylalanine, the CDR3 is 13 residues long. Only the CDR3 DNA is retained, 39 bases long and in frame from the first base. Library creation used the immunoSEQ multiplex PCR assay. For the multiplex PCR, a mixture combining 60 forward primers for TCR Vbeta segments and 13 reverse primers for TCR Jbeta segments was used. The CDR3 region of rearranged TCR beta genes was amplified from genomic DNA with a multiplex PCR assay. The amplified TCR beta libraries were sequenced on the Illumina HiSeq System as 87-base-pair reads. The authors' analysis ran thus. A later analysis counted about 82 million unique TCR beta chains across the 690 or so repertoires, and roughly 10 million of these chains were shared by at least two donors. To remove PCR and sequencing errors, raw reads were error-corrected and collapsed into unique sequences using a nearest-neighbor algorithm that merged closely related sequences. Alignment of CDR3 sequences to IMGT reference sequences was used to assign V, D and J gene segments. For a sequence to be retained, a match of at least six nucleotides to both a V gene segment and a J gene segment was required. Rearrangements were called productive when the CDR3 lacked stop codons and stayed in frame with V and J; all others were non-productive. CDR3 was defined by IMGT convention, running from the second conserved V-encoded cysteine to the conserved J-encoded phenylalanine. The earlier analysis of 500 to 600 of the donors excluded sequences that lacked an unambiguous match to a single V gene segment. In an earlier analysis of 587 of the donors, V segments were called functional above 56.7% productive rearrangements and were called segregating when the between-donor standard deviation exceeded 5%. A statistical classification framework was built to diagnose cytomegalovirus status from the catalog of TCR beta chain sequences. A later analysis assigned V and J genes by comparing TCR nucleotide sequences with IMGT/GENE-DB human TR gene sequences. Using the TCRdist pipeline, a later analysis assigned CDR3 sequences along with most-parsimonious VDJ recombination scenarios. A later analysis defined each TCR beta chain by its CDR3 amino acid sequence plus V-gene family, and excluded reads lacking a unique V-gene family. As a way to deal with suspected cross-contamination and a sequencing artifact, a later analysis dropped 450 to 600 nucleotide sequences that were highly shared and had low generation probability. In a later analysis, a clonal expansion index was calculated for each public chain from normalized within-repertoire ranks of inferred template counts. A later analysis computed generation probabilities with a VDJ recombination model fitted to out-of-frame rearrangements, and checked the results against IGoR. A later analysis scored TCR-TCR, TCR-HLA and TCR-CMV co-occurrence with hypergeometric tests, applying a repertoire-size bias correction to TCR pairs. In a later analysis, false discovery rates were estimated by permuting HLA or CMV assignments 20 times. In a later analysis, co-occurring TCRs were grouped with DBSCAN, and TCRdist sequence similarity was added when clustering was performed within HLA-allele-positive subsets. Repertoires with fewer than 30,000 or more than 120,000 public chains were left out of co-occurrence clustering, as were five repertoires with anomalous nucleotide sharing. TCRdb holds this immuneACCESS table with in-frame rearrangements only. Some clones are missing; in checked studies, unresolved V genes explain under half, and the rest has no known cause. The V and J calls and clone size come from that table; D and trimming were worked out from the DNA. The sample table contains more than 65,000 clones; only one count was recorded for 75% to 80% of them. 6% of the sample lies in the top ten.

This clone was counted a single time. The specificity of this receptor is unknown. Base qualities were left out, and no much larger clone turns up one base away. The chain is made from TRBV6-1 and TRBJ2-3, and TRBD2 may be the D gene, going by 5 matching bases. This clonotype was sampled from a female donor in good health and CMV-seronegative. Sequencing input: PBMCs. In nucleotide form, the sequence is TGTGCCAGCAGTAGCGGAGACACAGATACGCAGTATTTT. Its protein is CASSSGDTDTQYF.